This TCR beta chain is drawn from a study of CD8 T cells in Susac syndrome. The overall study: Blood was drawn from Susac syndrome patients while they were therapy-naive, on corticosteroids, or on intravenous immunoglobulin alone.

For this clonotype: Antigen: not known.

When the RNA was reverse transcribed, random hexamers were used with an input of roughly 0.45 to 1 ug. The method of amplification for TCR beta CDR3 was immunoSEQ multiplex PCR, covering 54 Vbeta and 13 Jbeta. TCRdb reprocessed the immunoSEQ multiplex PCR reads with MiXCR, giving one entry per CDR3 protein. The top ten hold 0.1% to 0.13% of the sample, which has about 180,000 distinct CDR3 sequences, around 94% seen once. This CDR3 is 15 amino acids long. Deletions cut 4 bases from V and 0 bases from J, with 15 bases between. Germline values: CDR1 SQVTM, CDR2 ANQGSEA. The TEMRA cells underwent FACS enrichment, while the CD8+ and CD4+ T cells underwent negative isolation. Study-wide findings and caveats: It was acknowledged in the study that the number of individuals who were included in its TCR sequencing and HLA analysis was relatively small.

The source of this sequence is a human donor with Susac syndrome. Sequencing was done on a sample of CD4+ T cells from PBMCs. V gene TRBV29-1 combines with J gene TRBJ1-1; TRBD1 is a possible D gene (5 bases). The chain's CDR3 is CSVGGGWGMNTEAFF. CDR3 nucleotide sequence: TGCAGCGTTGGTGGGGGATGGGGGATGAACACTGAAGCTTTCTTT.